Below, 6 T cell receptor beta chains from the same sample are listed, as sequenced in a study of T cell responses to AZD1222 COVID-19 vaccine. Sequencing used immunoSEQ multiplex PCR; TCRdb keeps in-frame clones, though not all of them. This table has around 120,000 clones, 87% appearing once. Sequencing used peripheral blood, obtained 28 days after the second AZD1222 dose. These TCRs come from an adult who received the AZD1222 COVID-19 vaccine.

The chain links TRBV28 to TRBJ2-7; TRBD1 matches at 7 bases. The CDR3 loop spans 14 amino acids. Germline V gene sequence: CDR1 MDHEN, CDR2 SYDVKM. V was pared by 6 bases and J by 3 bases, with 8 bases of the junction left unmatched. Here the CDR3 DNA reads TGTGCCAGCAGCCCGCCGGGACAGATCTACGAGCAGTACTTC. Protein sequence: CASSPPGQIYEQYF.

This chain joins TRBV10-1 and TRBJ2-7; the match to TRBD1 covers 8 bases. This CDR3 spans 17 amino acids. The germline V gene encodes CDR1 WNHNN and CDR2 SYGVQD (reference sequence). With 5 bases clipped from V and 3 bases from J, the junction kept 15 bases outside the gene matches. Written as DNA, the CDR3 is TGCGCCAGCAGTCTGGACAGGGAAAGAATCTACAGCTACGAGCAGTACTTC. This encodes CASSLDRERIYSYEQYF.

This chain uses TRBV6-5 with TRBJ2-1, with D hard to call. The CDR3 sequence is 16 residues long. Trimming stripped 2 bases from V and 0 bases from J, with 11 bases between. The germline gives CDR1 MNHEY, CDR2 SVGAGI. In DNA, the CDR3 is TGTGCCAGCAGTTACCGCGACGTCAGCTCCTACAATGAGCAGTTCTTC. It yields the protein CASSYRDVSSYNEQFF.

The gene calls are TRBV4-3 and TRBJ2-2; no definite D call. Germline V gene sequence: CDR1 LGHNA, CDR2 YSLEER. Trimming took 5 bases from V and 7 from J, leaving 5 bases between them. The CDR3 covers 11 residues. CDR3 sequence: CASSGSGELFF. DNA of the CDR3: TGCGCCAGCAGCGGCAGCGGGGAGCTGTTTTTT.

The chain combines TRBV7-9 with TRBJ2-7, with unresolved D. The germline CDR1 and CDR2 sequences are SEHNR and FQNEAQ (reference sequence). The CDR3 contains 14 residues. Trimming took 4 bases from V and 6 from J, leaving 16 bases between them. The CDR3 spells CASSSERQVREQYF. As DNA, the CDR3 is TGTGCCAGCAGCTCAGAGCGCCAGGTCCGCGAGCAGTACTTC.

The chain has TRBV10-2 and TRBJ1-2; no firm D call. V lost 0 bases and J 0 bases, leaving 5 bases between the germline ends. The CDR3 spans 14 residues. Germline assignment: CDR1 WSHSY and CDR2 SAAADI. The CDR3, as DNA: TGCGCCAGCAGTGAGTCATCAGCTAACTATGGCTACACCTTC. It encodes CASSESSANYGYTF.